These 18 T cell receptor beta chains were sequenced from one sample in a study of vaccination effects on CD4 cells after COVID-19. The repertoire was sequenced with immunoSEQ multiplex PCR; TCRdb's copy has only in-frame clones and lacks some. This repertoire shows 17,000 or so clones, around three quarters found once; its top ten account for 20% to 25%. The antigens these receptors bind are not known. ViraFEST expansion of antigen-specific CD4+ T cells with viral peptide pools preceded sequencing. Cells that had been cultured for about 10 days were the source of isolated CD4+ T cells. PCR-confirmed SARS-CoV-2 infection occurred in the person between March and December 2020. Everyone in the study got two shots of either the BNT162b2 or mRNA-1273 vaccine. Sequences were derived from CD4+ T cells from PBMCs cultured with SARS-CoV-2 spike peptides, sampled after COVID-19 vaccination. The receptors here all came from a human donor who had a prior SARS-CoV-2 infection.

The chain links TRBV6-1 to TRBJ1-2; TRBD1 is a possible D gene (5 bases). The CDR3 covers 13 residues. V was trimmed by 1 base and J by 8 bases, leaving 11 bases between them. CDR1 MNHNS and CDR2 SASEGT come from the germline V gene. The CDR3 coding sequence is TGTGCCAGCAGTGAAGGGGGCGCGGGAGGCTACACCTTC. Encoded protein: CASSEGGAGGYTF.

The chain carries TRBV24-1 and TRBJ2-3, with D perhaps being TRBD1 or TRBD2 (5 bases each). The germline V gene has CDR1 KGHDR and CDR2 SFDVKD. Trimming took 3 bases from V and 7 from J, leaving 19 bases between them. The CDR3 sequence is 16 residues long. The CDR3 loop reads CATSDHLLRDANTQYF. In DNA form, the CDR3 reads TGTGCCACCAGTGATCACCTCCTCCGGGACGCAAATACGCAGTATTTT.

The chain employs TRBV18 and TRBJ2-3; TRBD1 matches at 7 bases. The germline CDR1 and CDR2 sequences are KGHSH and LQKENI. CDR3 size: 14 residues. V was clipped by 5 bases and J by 0 bases; unmatched bases: 2. The CDR3 protein is CASSGTASTDTQYF. CDR3 DNA: TGTGCCAGCTCAGGGACAGCTAGCACAGATACGCAGTATTTT.

The chain recombines TRBV24-1 with TRBJ2-1; D is ambiguous. The CDR3 has 14 amino acids. Trimming pared 2 bases from V and 4 bases from J, leaving 8 bases between. Germline V gene data show CDR1 as KGHDR and CDR2 as SFDVKD. This CDR3 reads CATSDSKLYNEQFF. Written as DNA, the CDR3 is TGTGCCACCAGTGATTCCAAACTTTACAATGAGCAGTTCTTC.

This chain uses TRBV2 with TRBJ2-3, with TRBD1 matching over 7 bases. CDR1 SNHLY and CDR2 FYNNEI come from the germline V gene. The CDR3 sequence is 12 residues long. The junction had 4 bases not matched to a gene; V was cut back by 4 bases and J by 9 bases. CDR3 residues: CASSGTGNTQYF. CDR3 bases: TGTGCCAGCAGTGGGACAGGCAACACGCAGTATTTT.

This chain connects TRBV5-6 to TRBJ2-5; D perhaps matches TRBD2 (6 bases). The CDR3 has 14 residues. The germline V and J ends were trimmed by 4 bases and 2 bases, with 12 bases remaining between them. Germline CDR1 and CDR2: SGHDT and YYEEEE. The DNA for the CDR3 is TGTGCCAGCAGCCCGGGGGACTTACAAGAGACCCAGTACTTC. Translating it yields CASSPGDLQETQYF.

J is TRBJ2-2 and V is TRBV5-1; D gene ambiguous. The germline V gene encodes CDR1 SGHRS and CDR2 YFSETQ. This CDR3 is 13 amino acids long. The germline V and J ends were trimmed by 2 bases and 3 bases, with 5 bases remaining between them. The CDR3 nucleotides are TGCGCCAGCAGCTTTTTGGACACCGGGGAGCTGTTTTTT. Its translation is CASSFLDTGELFF.

The chain combines TRBV28 with TRBJ2-5, with TRBD2 matching over 8 bases. Unmatched junction bases numbered 7, after V lost 6 bases and J lost 4 bases. The germline V gene has CDR1 MDHEN and CDR2 SYDVKM. The CDR3 contains 14 residues. The CDR3 DNA follows: TGTGCCAGCAGCCAGAAAGGGACTAGAGAGACCCAGTACTTC. Amino acids: CASSQKGTRETQYF.

This clone was observed a single time. V gene TRBV6-6 combines with J gene TRBJ1-2; 8 bases are shared with TRBD1. The germline gives CDR1 MNHNY, CDR2 SVGAGI (reference sequence). V lost 2 bases and J lost 6; bases outside the gene matches: 11. This CDR3 comprises 16 residues. The CDR3 reads CASSYGGQGIVNGYTF. The CDR3, as DNA: TGTGCCAGCAGTTACGGAGGACAGGGAATAGTGAATGGCTACACCTTC.

The rearrangement uses TRBV5-1 and TRBJ1-1; D possibly corresponds to TRBD1 (5 bases). Between the trimmed V and J ends, which lost 4 bases and 6 bases, there was a span of 16 bases. Germline CDR1 reads SGHRS; CDR2 reads YFSETQ. The CDR3 is 14 residues long. The CDR3 sequence is CASSTGTLGAEAFF. The CDR3 nucleotides are TGCGCCAGCAGCACCGGGACCCTGGGTGCTGAAGCTTTCTTT. Full variable domain (missing parts from reference TRBV5-1 and TRBJ1-1): KAGVTQTPRYLIKTRGQQVTLSCSPISGHRSVSWYQQTPGQGLQFLFEYFSETQRNKGNFPGRFSGRQFSNSRSEMNVSTLELGDSALYLCASSTGTLGAEAFFGQGTRLTVV.

The chain links TRBV6-1 to TRBJ1-4; D is perhaps TRBD1 (6 bases). The CDR3 runs 16 residues. Germline V gene data show CDR1 as MNHNS and CDR2 as SASEGT. Between the trimmed V and J ends, which lost 2 bases and 0 bases, there was a span of 10 bases. CDR3 sequence: CASSERGAATNEKLFF. In DNA, the CDR3 is TGTGCCAGCAGTGAAAGGGGGGCGGCAACTAATGAAAAACTGTTTTTT.

The chain uses TRBV7-3 and TRBJ2-2; 8 positions agree with TRBD2. The CDR3 contains 20 residues. Germline CDR1 and CDR2: SGHTA and FQGTGA. With 1 base clipped from V and 1 base from J, the junction kept 14 bases outside the gene matches. The CDR3 spells CASSLKANAAGGLNTGELFF. The DNA of the CDR3 is TGTGCCAGCAGCTTAAAGGCTAACGCGGCGGGAGGCCTGAACACCGGGGAGCTGTTTTTT. Variable domain in full (rest from reference TRBV7-3 and TRBJ2-2): GAGVSQTPSNKVTEKGKYVELRCDPISGHTALYWYRQSLGQGPEFLIYFQGTGAADDSGLPNDRFFAVRPEGSVSTLKIQRTERGDSAVYLCASSLKANAAGGLNTGELFFGEGSRLTVL.

V is TRBV5-4 and J is TRBJ2-3; D is possibly TRBD2 (7 bases). The germline CDR1 and CDR2 sequences are SGHNT and YYREEE (reference sequence). The CDR3 length is 17 residues. Trimming stripped 4 bases from V and 9 bases from J, with 27 bases between. Here the CDR3 reads CASSPMIRGAGMITQYF. Written as DNA, the CDR3 is TGTGCCAGCAGCCCAATGATTCGGGGGGCGGGTATGATAACGCAGTATTTT. The full variable domain, its missing parts supplied by reference TRBV5-4 and TRBJ2-3, is ETGVTQSPTHLIKTRGQQVTLRCSSQSGHNTVSWYQQALGQGPQFIFQYYREEENGRGNFPPRFSGLQFPNYSSELNVNALELDDSALYLCASSPMIRGAGMITQYFGPGTRLTVL.

The chain combines TRBV5-1 with TRBJ2-1; 11 positions match TRBD2. V gave up 2 bases and J gave up 8 bases; unmatched junction bases: 12. The CDR3 consists of 17 residues. The germline CDR1 and CDR2 sequences are SGHRS and YFSETQ. Here the CDR3 reads CASSFFTTSGSRDEQFF. CDR3 nucleotide sequence: TGCGCCAGCAGCTTTTTCACTACTAGCGGGAGTAGAGATGAGCAGTTCTTC.

J is TRBJ2-3 and V is TRBV29-1; D perhaps matches TRBD2 (5 bases). V was clipped by 4 bases and J by 4 bases, with 15 bases between them. The CDR3 consists of 14 residues. Looked up from germline, CDR1 is SQVTM and CDR2 is ANQGSEA. The CDR3 loop reads CSVVRDGLADTQYF. The CDR3 DNA follows: TGCAGCGTTGTTCGTGACGGACTGGCAGATACGCAGTATTTT.

A word on this clone: One end of the junction does not line up with germline, which may come from a read error. The chain has TRBV3-1 (or the pseudogene TRBV3-2) and TRBJ1-5; D call uncertain. Germline loops: CDR1 LGHDT, CDR2 YNNKEL (reference sequence). CDR3 size: 13 residues. In DNA form, the CDR3 reads TGTGCCGGCAGCCAAGGGCGGGATCAGCCCCAGCATTTT. Amino acid sequence: CAGSQGRDQPQHF.

The chain carries TRBV6-1 and TRBJ1-1, with D uncertain. CDR1 and CDR2 (germline): MNHNS, SASEGT. The CDR3 consists of 11 residues. The CDR3 region is CASGLNTEAFF. The CDR3 nucleotides are TGTGCATCCGGATTGAACACTGAAGCTTTCTTT.

The V and J genes are TRBV28 and TRBJ1-2; D is unclear. Germline CDR1 and CDR2: MDHEN and SYDVKM. The CDR3 has 14 residues. V lost 6 bases to trimming and J lost 7 bases, with 18 bases between them. The CDR3 sequence: CASRPWVGVGGYTF. CDR3 nucleotide sequence: TGTGCCAGCAGGCCTTGGGTCGGGGTTGGTGGCTACACCTTC.